The 27 T cell receptor beta chains in this list originate from one sample, sequenced in a study of technical replicates of blood from a few donors (dated by TCRdb to between 2016 and 2019). The protocol used for the library was the immunoSEQ multiplex PCR assay. The immuneACCESS repertoire file appears here via TCRdb, limited to in-frame rearrangements. These files lack a portion of the clones; in checked studies, under half of the deficit traces to unresolved V genes, and the cause of the others is not known. Across this sample there are 95,000 or so clones, with approximately 95% seen only once. 0.34% of the sample is in the top ten clones. Sequenced input: T cells isolated from PBMCs. These receptors were taken from a human donor in good health.

V and J are TRBV4-3 and TRBJ2-2, with 7 bases that match TRBD2. Germline lookup yields CDR1 LGHNA and CDR2 YSLEER. J lost 3 bases, V lost 0 bases, and 7 bases had no gene match. CDR3 length equals 17 residues. The DNA for the CDR3 is TGCGCCAGCAGCCAAGAACCCGGGAGGTCGGACACCGGGGAGCTGTTTTTT. It codes for CASSQEPGRSDTGELFF.

V and J are TRBV11-3 and TRBJ2-3; 11 nucleotides match TRBD2. The length of the CDR3 is 18 residues. The germline CDR1 and CDR2 sequences are SGHNT and YENEEA. V was clipped by 5 bases and J by 0 bases; unmatched bases: 10. The CDR3 loop is CASSTHLRTSGSTDTQYF. CDR3 nucleotide sequence: TGTGCCAGCAGCACACACCTCCGGACTAGCGGGAGCACAGATACGCAGTATTTT.

This clone occurred once. The V gene is TRBV5-6, the J gene TRBJ2-7, with 9 bases lining up with TRBD2. The CDR3 sequence is 15 residues long. Germline CDR1 reads SGHDT; CDR2 reads YYEEEE. After removal of 0 bases from V and 2 bases from J, the junction contained 3 bases not matched to a gene. The CDR3 DNA reads TGTGCCAGCAGCTTGGGACTAGCGGCCCCCTACGAGCAGTACTTC. This gives the protein CASSLGLAAPYEQYF.

This chain uses TRBV2 with TRBJ1-2, with 7 bases aligning to TRBD1. There are 15 residues in the CDR3. V was pared by 5 bases and J by 8 bases, with 14 bases of the junction left unmatched. In germline, CDR1 is SNHLY, CDR2 FYNNEI. In DNA form, the CDR3 reads TGTGCCAGCAGTATCTTAGGGACAGACCTGGAGGGCTACACCTTC. This codes for CASSILGTDLEGYTF.

The chain employs TRBV4-1 and TRBJ2-7; 10 bases match TRBD2. CDR1 MGHRA and CDR2 YSYEKL come from the germline V gene. Trimming removed 0 bases from V and 3 bases from J; junction bases left unmatched: 11. The CDR3 has 18 residues. CDR3 in amino acids: CASSQDLLDLAGVYEQYF. CDR3 bases: TGCGCCAGCAGCCAAGATCTCCTCGATCTAGCGGGAGTCTACGAGCAGTACTTC.

This clone came up once. The CDR3 loop reads CASSESSDRNTEAFF. Here the CDR3 DNA reads TGTGCCAGCAGTGAAAGTTCAGACAGGAACACTGAAGCTTTCTTT. The chain employs TRBV6-1 and TRBJ1-1; the D gene is possibly TRBD1 (5 bases). Trimming stripped 2 bases from V and 1 base from J, with 11 bases between. CDR3 length equals 15 residues. Germline CDR1 and CDR2: MNHNS and SASEGT.

The rearrangement links TRBV5-1 to TRBJ1-1; 7 positions match TRBD1. Trimming at V came to 4 bases and at J to 2 bases, leaving 11 bases not matched to a gene. CDR1 SGHRS and CDR2 YFSETQ come from the germline V gene. The CDR3 consists of 16 residues. Here the CDR3 DNA reads TGCGCCAGCAGCACGCGGGGACAGCACCTAAACACTGAAGCTTTCTTT. It encodes CASSTRGQHLNTEAFF.

The chain uses TRBV27 and TRBJ1-1; possibly TRBD1 for D (5 bases). The CDR3 covers 14 residues. V was trimmed by 5 bases and J by 6 bases, leaving 16 bases between them. Germline CDR1 reads MNHEY; CDR2 reads SMNVEV (reference sequence). The CDR3 bases are TGTGCCAGCAGTCCTTCCGGGGGGTTCCCTGAAGCTTTCTTT. Amino acids: CASSPSGGFPEAFF.

V usage is TRBV30 and J usage is TRBJ1-2; D remains ambiguous. V lost 0 bases to trimming and J lost 2 bases, with 10 bases between them. This CDR3 is 14 amino acids long. Germline V gene data show CDR1 as GTSNPN and CDR2 as SVGIG (reference sequence). DNA for the CDR3: TGTGCCTGGAGTGTACTCAGGCCCAACTATGGCTACACCTTC. It codes for CAWSVLRPNYGYTF.

This clone showed up just once. J is TRBJ2-3 and V is TRBV2; D not certain. CDR1 is SNHLY and CDR2 is FYNNEI in the germline V gene. The CDR3 has 12 amino acids. V was shortened by 3 bases and J by 3 bases, with 4 bases between the two germline ends. This CDR3 reads CASSDPTDTQYF. For the CDR3, the DNA is TGTGCCAGCAGTGACCCTACAGATACGCAGTATTTT.

This sequence joins TRBV7-9 and TRBJ1-4; D is perhaps TRBD1 (5 bases). CDR3 size: 16 residues. Trimming removed 5 bases at V and 7 bases at J, with 20 bases between. Looked up from germline, CDR1 is SEHNR and CDR2 is FQNEAQ (reference sequence). CDR3 nucleotides: TGTGCCAGCAGCGAGCGACGGGTCCTCCAGGGTGAAAAACTGTTTTTT. This encodes CASSERRVLQGEKLFF.

The chain uses TRBV9 and TRBJ1-1; D is possibly TRBD1 (6 bases). V lost 0 bases, J lost 1 base, and 13 bases lay in between. This CDR3 spans 16 amino acids. Germline V lookup: CDR1 SGDLS, CDR2 YYNGEE. The CDR3 DNA reads TGTGCCAGCAGCGTAGGGGCAGGGGAGTGGAACACTGAAGCTTTCTTT. Translating gives CASSVGAGEWNTEAFF.

The chain uses TRBV30 and TRBJ2-7, with D perhaps matching TRBD2 (6 bases). The length of the CDR3 is 13 residues. Trimming stripped 3 bases from V and 1 base from J, with 10 bases between. Per germline, CDR1 GTSNPN and CDR2 SVGIG (reference sequence). The CDR3, as DNA: TGTGCCTGGAGCGCTAGCGCGTCCTACGAGCAGTACTTC. It translates to CAWSASASYEQYF.

V is TRBV4-1 and J is TRBJ1-5; TRBD1 might be the D (5 bases). With 5 bases removed from V and 7 bases from J, the gap between germline ends came to 21 bases. This CDR3 is 16 amino acids long. Germline V gives CDR1 MGHRA, CDR2 YSYEKL. The CDR3 DNA follows: TGCGCCAGCAGCAAGTCGGGGACGGGGGTGGTACAGCCCCAGCATTTT. This translates into CASSKSGTGVVQPQHF.

The chain links TRBV25-1 to TRBJ2-7, with TRBD1 as a possible D gene (7 bases). CDR1 MGHDK and CDR2 SYGVNS come from the germline V gene. The length of the CDR3 is 15 residues. V lost 1 base and J 6 bases, leaving 16 bases between the germline ends. DNA of the CDR3: TGTGCCAGCAGTGAATCGGCAGGGGGAGGTTCCGAGCAGTACTTC. Encoded protein: CASSESAGGGSEQYF.

The V call is TRBV6-6, the J call TRBJ1-4; D not resolved. This CDR3 has 15 residues. Trimming removed 1 base at V and 0 bases at J, with 6 bases between. The germline CDR1 and CDR2 sequences are MNHNY and SVGAGI (reference sequence). The CDR3 DNA is TGTGCCAGCAGTTACTTTAGTGCAACTAATGAAAAACTGTTTTTT. Its translation is CASSYFSATNEKLFF.

J is TRBJ2-2 and V is TRBV9; D uncertain. Germline values: CDR1 SGDLS, CDR2 YYNGEE. The V end lost 0 bases, the J end lost 0 bases, and 9 bases lay between the germline ends. The CDR3 totals 16 residues. The CDR3: CASSVGAVSNTGELFF. DNA of the CDR3: TGTGCCAGCAGCGTAGGGGCAGTTTCGAACACCGGGGAGCTGTTTTTT.

The chain uses TRBV7-3 and TRBJ2-3, with D tentatively TRBD2 (7 bases). The CDR3 spans 14 residues. The V and J ends lost 1 base and 4 bases respectively, with 9 bases between them. Germline CDR1 SGHTA, CDR2 FQGTGA. As DNA, the CDR3 is TGTGCCAGCAGCTTAATCGGGGGGCCAGATACGCAGTATTTT. Encoded protein: CASSLIGGPDTQYF.

This clone has a single count. This chain uses TRBV2 with TRBJ2-1, with no clear D. The CDR3 loop spans 11 amino acids. Trimming left V 8 bases short and J 3 bases short, with 5 bases between. Germline V gene lookup returns CDR1 SNHLY and CDR2 FYNNEI. Here the CDR3 DNA reads TGTGCCAGCTTCGGCTACAATGAGCAGTTCTTC. This codes for CASFGYNEQFF. The full variable domain, completed using reference TRBV2 and TRBJ2-1, is EPEVTQTPSHQVTQMGQEVILRCVPISNHLYFYWYRQILGQKVEFLVSFYNNEISEKSEIFDDQFSVERPDGSNFTLKIRSTKLEDSAMYFCASFGYNEQFFGPGTRLTVL.

The chain recombines TRBV7-8 with TRBJ1-1; maybe TRBD1 (5 bases). This CDR3 is 16 amino acids long. Germline values: CDR1 SGHVS, CDR2 FQNEAQ. V was trimmed by 0 bases and J by 4 bases, leaving 15 bases between them. The CDR3 here is CASSLARTQGGTEAFF. CDR3 in DNA: TGTGCCAGCAGCTTAGCCAGAACCCAGGGCGGCACTGAAGCTTTCTTT.

V and J are TRBV9 and TRBJ2-2; 9 nucleotides match TRBD2. V lost 1 base and J lost 7; bases outside the gene matches: 5. The germline V gene encodes CDR1 SGDLS and CDR2 YYNGEE. The CDR3 consists of 15 residues. The CDR3 DNA follows: TGTGCCAGCAGCGTAACTAGCGGGTATAACGGGGAGCTGTTTTTT. It codes for CASSVTSGYNGELFF.

The chain combines TRBV5-1 with TRBJ1-2; D unresolved. In germline, CDR1 is SGHRS, CDR2 YFSETQ. V lost 4 bases and J 3 bases, leaving 7 bases between the germline ends. The CDR3 has 12 amino acids. The CDR3 region is CASSGDYYGYTF. In DNA, the CDR3 is TGCGCCAGCAGCGGAGACTACTATGGCTACACCTTC.

V and J are TRBV4-3 and TRBJ2-1; TRBD2 matches 13 bases. From germline, CDR1 is LGHNA and CDR2 YSLEER. This CDR3 has 17 residues. V was clipped by 4 bases and J by 6 bases; unmatched bases: 9. The CDR3 bases are TGCGCCAGCAGCCCCAGAAGGGGACTAGCGGGACTCAATGAGCAGTTCTTC. Its protein is CASSPRRGLAGLNEQFF.

This chain connects TRBV13 to TRBJ2-7; D is unresolved. V lost 1 base to trimming and J lost 6 bases, with 10 bases between them. The CDR3 length is 13 residues. Germline V gene sequence: CDR1 PRHDT, CDR2 FYEKMQ (reference sequence). Here the CDR3 reads CASSLEGAIEQYF. The CDR3 region has the DNA TGTGCCAGCAGCTTAGAAGGAGCTATCGAGCAGTACTTC.

The V and J genes are TRBV2 and TRBJ2-3, with a weak D call TRBD2 (5 bases). V lost 10 bases and J lost 15, with 17 bases in between. The germline V gene encodes CDR1 SNHLY and CDR2 FYNNEI. This CDR3 contains 10 residues. The DNA of the CDR3 is TGTGCCACCGGGGTAGGTGTGCGCTATTTT. As protein: CATGVGVRYF.

The chain carries TRBV5-6 and TRBJ1-4; 7 positions match TRBD1. The CDR3 consists of 14 residues. Germline V gives CDR1 SGHDT, CDR2 YYEEEE. The V gene end was trimmed by 4 bases and the J gene end by 6 bases; junction bases not matched to a gene: 6. The CDR3, as DNA: TGTGCCAGCAGCCTATTAGACAGGGATGAAAAACTGTTTTTT. This translates into CASSLLDRDEKLFF.

The chain carries TRBV9 and TRBJ2-7; 7 bases align to TRBD1. V lost 4 bases, J lost 3 bases, and 10 bases stayed unmatched. This CDR3 has 15 residues. In germline, CDR1 is SGDLS, CDR2 YYNGEE. In DNA, the CDR3 is TGTGCCAGCAGCCCCCGACAGGGTCCCGTCTACGAGCAGTACTTC. Translation gives CASSPRQGPVYEQYF.